This TCR beta chain came from a study of blood T cell repertoires in COVID-19. For the study at large: Italy, Spain and the United States were the sources of the convalescent and acute COVID-19 samples. PBMCs, B-cell-depleted T cells, or T cells were the source of the cDNA or gDNA that made up the material.

Some clones are missing from TCRdb's copy, which holds only in-frame ones; the method was immunoSEQ multiplex PCR. The sample shows 250,000 to 350,000 clones, around 88% of them seen only once. With 5 bases removed from V and 5 bases from J, the gap between germline ends came to 13 bases. The CDR3 is made up of 14 amino acids. Germline CDR1 SGHDN, CDR2 FVKESK. Sequencing was carried out using peripheral blood. The source of this sequence is a woman in her twenties or thirties who had recovered from COVID-19. The chain links TRBV14 to TRBJ1-5; D gene unclear. Written as DNA, the CDR3 is TGTGCCAGCAGCTCGGGTGGGAGGCATCAGCCCCAGCATTTT. Amino acid sequence: CASSSGGRHQPQHF.